This is a list of T cell receptor beta chains from one sample in a study of T cell clonotyping in hematopoietic cell transplantation. Profiling relied on immunoSEQ multiplex PCR, and the TCRdb table lists in-frame clones only, not all of them. This sample carries around 1,600 clones, nearly 80% of them seen once, and the ten largest clones take roughly 29%. The input for sequencing was PBMCs, taken 30 days after allogeneic stem cell transplant. These receptor sequences come from a male patient aged 60 to 75 who had an allogeneic stem cell transplant, so the T cells may come from the graft donor. Some clones in this sample may be carry-over from other donors' samples. Each CDR3 is given with its conserved first and last residue. D genes are given only for firm matches. Not every row has a clone size; where given, it reads once, few, many or a size class.

>TRBV4-2|TRBJ2-7|.|.
TGTGCCAGCAGCCAAGTGGAGGGCCACCACTACGAGCAGTACTTC
CASSQVEGHHYEQYF
>TRBV19|TRBJ1-5|.|.
TGTGCCAGTACGGGCAGGGGTTGGTATAGCAATCAGCCCCAGCATTTT
CASTGRGWYSNQPQHF
>TRBV19|TRBJ1-1|.|.
TGTGCCAGTAGTATGGGGACGGTGATGAACACTGAAGCTTTCTTT
CASSMGTVMNTEAFF
>TRBV7-9|TRBJ2-7|.|TRBD1
TGTGCCAGCAGCCCGACAGGGGCCGCGTACGAGCAGTACTTC
CASSPTGAAYEQYF
>TRBV6-1|TRBJ2-5|.|.
TGTGCCAGTTCTACAGCGTACCAAGAGACCCAGTACTTC
CASSTAYQETQYF
>TRBV18|TRBJ2-3|.|.
TGTGCCAGCTCAGGGGCCCAGGGGACCGTCGATACGCAGTATTTT
CASSGAQGTVDTQYF
>TRBV6-6|TRBJ2-5|.|TRBD1
TGTGCCAGCAGGATCACAGGGGTGGTTACTAAAGAGACCCAGTACTTC
CASRITGVVTKETQYF
>TRBV5-1|TRBJ2-7|.|TRBD1
TGCGCCAGCAGCTTGGGACAGGGCCGCGAGCAGTACTTC
CASSLGQGREQYF
>TRBV5-4|TRBJ1-2|.|.
TGTGCCAGCAGCTTGGCCTTAAGACGGCAGGCGTATGGCTACACCTTC
CASSLALRRQAYGYTF
>TRBV2|TRBJ2-1|.|.
TGTGCCAGCAGTCCTAAGGATGAGCAGTTCTTC
CASSPKDEQFF
>TRBV29-1|TRBJ2-3|.|.
TGCAGCGTTGAAACGGGCAGGGGGGACGCAGATACGCAGTATTTT
CSVETGRGDADTQYF
>TRBV18|TRBJ2-7|large|.
TGTGCCAGCTCACCCGAAATGGTCGAGCAGTACTTC
CASSPEMVEQYF
>TRBV6-5|TRBJ1-2|.|TRBD1
TGTGCCAGCAGCCGCGAGGGGGCTTCTGGCTACACCTTC
CASSREGASGYTF
>TRBV9|TRBJ2-3|.|.
TGTGCCAGCAGCGTGGGAACAGATACGCAGTATTTT
CASSVGTDTQYF
>TRBV6-5|TRBJ1-2|.|.
TGTGCCAGCAGTTACTCGACAGACGGGGGCTCCTATGGCTACACCTTC
CASSYSTDGGSYGYTF
>TRBV29-1|TRBJ2-7|.|.
TGCAGCGTTGATTCTAGACAGAGCCACGAGCAGTACTTC
CSVDSRQSHEQYF
>TRBV18|TRBJ2-7|once|.
TGTGCCAGCTCACCGACAGACACCTACGAGCAGTACTTC
CASSPTDTYEQYF
>TRBV7-2|TRBJ1-6|.|.
TGTGCCAGCAGCTTAAGGGAGGCCAGGGATTCACCCCTCCATTTT
CASSLREARDSPLHF
>TRBV19|TRBJ2-7|.|TRBD2
TGTGCCAGTAGTGTCTCGGGGGGGGAGTTCTACGAGCAGTACTTC
CASSVSGGEFYEQYF
>TRBV30|TRBJ2-7|.|TRBD1
TGTGCCTGGAGTCCGGGACAGAGAACAGAGCAGTACTTC
CAWSPGQRTEQYF
>TRBV6-6|TRBJ2-1|.|.
TGTGCCAGTCGCTCCTACAATGAGCAGTTCTTC
CASRSYNEQFF
>TRBV6-5|TRBJ1-2|.|TRBD1
TGTGCCAGCAGTCGGGGACAGGGGGCCAATGGCTACACCTTC
CASSRGQGANGYTF
>TRBV7-9|TRBJ1-1|few|.
TGTGCCAGCAGCTTGAACCCGCGGGACACTGAAGCTTTCTTT
CASSLNPRDTEAFF
>TRBV5-1|TRBJ2-1|few|.
TGCGCCAGCAGCTTGGAAAATTACAACTCCAATGAGCAGTTCTTC
CASSLENYNSNEQFF
>TRBV4-1|TRBJ1-2|few|.
TGCGCCAGCAGCCAAGATATGGCTAACTATGGCTACACCTTC
CASSQDMANYGYTF
>TRBV14|TRBJ2-1|.|TRBD1
TGTGCCAGCAGGGAAACAGGGGCCAATGGGCAGTTCTTC
CASRETGANGQFF
>TRBV14|TRBJ2-1|.|TRBD2
TGTGCCAGCAGTTGGACTAGCGGGGACAGCTCCTACAATGAGCAGTTCTTC
CASSWTSGDSSYNEQFF
>TRBV27|TRBJ1-5|.|.
TGTGCCAGCAGTTTACGACAGCCACCAAGCCTTAATCAGCCCCAGCATTTT
CASSLRQPPSLNQPQHF
>TRBV6-6|TRBJ2-7|.|TRBD1
TGTGCCAGCAGCCGACAGGGGGCCTCCTACGAGCAGTACTTC
CASSRQGASYEQYF
>TRBV5-5|TRBJ2-1|.|TRBD1
TGTGCCAGCAGCCCCGGGACAGGGGTCGAGCAGTTCTTC
CASSPGTGVEQFF
>TRBV9|TRBJ1-2|few|.
TGTGCCAGCAGCACACCGGGACAAGCTAACTATGGCTACACCTTC
CASSTPGQANYGYTF
>TRBV27|TRBJ1-4|.|.
TGTGCCAGCAGTTTCGCCAGAAATGAAAAACTGTTTTTT
CASSFARNEKLFF
>TRBV6-5|TRBJ2-5|.|.
TGTGCCAGCAGTTACTCTGGGGGCCCCCAAGAGACCCAGTACTTC
CASSYSGGPQETQYF
>TRBV11-2|TRBJ1-1|.|.
TGTGCCAGCAGCTGGGACGAGGCAGGGAACACTGAAGCTTTCTTT
CASSWDEAGNTEAFF
>TRBV7-9|TRBJ2-1|.|.
TGTGCCAGCAGGCCTACTAGGGCCGGGAATGAGCAGTTCTTC
CASRPTRAGNEQFF
>TRBV5-4|TRBJ1-2|.|.
TGTGCCAGCAGCCCAAACTGGAATGGCTACACCTTC
CASSPNWNGYTF
>TRBV5-1|TRBJ1-4|.|TRBD1
TGCGCCAGCAGCTCTCGACAGGGGGAAAAACTGTTTTTT
CASSSRQGEKLFF
>TRBV4-1|TRBJ1-2|.|.
TGCGCCAGCAGCCAAGGGGTAATTAACTATGGCTACACCTTC
CASSQGVINYGYTF
>TRBV5-1|TRBJ2-7|.|TRBD1
TGCGCCAGCAGCTTGGCGGGACAGGGGGCTGGGGAGCAGTACTTC
CASSLAGQGAGEQYF
>TRBV30|TRBJ2-7|.|.
TGTGCCTGGAGTGTAAGGCTAGCGAGCTACGAGCAGTACTTC
CAWSVRLASYEQYF
>TRBV5-1|TRBJ1-1|.|.
TGCGCCAGCAGCTTGGCCGGGAGGGTCGAGACTGAAGCTTTCTTT
CASSLAGRVETEAFF
>TRBV6-1|TRBJ2-7|.|TRBD2
TGTGCCAGCAGTGAATGGGGACTAGCGGGTATCTACGAGCAGTACTTC
CASSEWGLAGIYEQYF
>TRBV5-6|TRBJ1-5|.|.
TGTGCCAGCAGCCTGGGGGGGTCTAGCAATCAGCCCCAGCATTTT
CASSLGGSSNQPQHF